This T cell receptor beta chain was obtained from a study of PD-1 blockade in classical Hodgkin lymphoma. The wider study: With a 2-week interval, patients received intravenous nivolumab at 3 mg/kg.

Every patient was affected by relapse after autologous stem cell transplantation, while exposure to brentuximab vedotin was not uniform. Germline V gene data show CDR1 as SGHNT and CDR2 as YENEEA. J gave up 2 bases and V 5 bases, and 3 bases lay outside the gene matches. This CDR3 is built from 15 residues. Here immunoSEQ multiplex PCR was the method, and the copy in TCRdb shows in-frame clones only, minus some. The sample carries about 12,000 clones, about 91% recorded once. The rearrangement links TRBV11-3 to TRBJ2-2; TRBD1 agrees at 9 bases. The sample in question was peripheral blood mononuclear cells (PBMCs), obtained at baseline. The TCR sequence derives from a human donor with classical Hodgkin lymphoma. Here the CDR3 DNA reads TGTGCCAGCAGCCCGGGACAGGGAAACACCGGGGAGCTGTTTTTT. Its protein product is CASSPGQGNTGELFF.